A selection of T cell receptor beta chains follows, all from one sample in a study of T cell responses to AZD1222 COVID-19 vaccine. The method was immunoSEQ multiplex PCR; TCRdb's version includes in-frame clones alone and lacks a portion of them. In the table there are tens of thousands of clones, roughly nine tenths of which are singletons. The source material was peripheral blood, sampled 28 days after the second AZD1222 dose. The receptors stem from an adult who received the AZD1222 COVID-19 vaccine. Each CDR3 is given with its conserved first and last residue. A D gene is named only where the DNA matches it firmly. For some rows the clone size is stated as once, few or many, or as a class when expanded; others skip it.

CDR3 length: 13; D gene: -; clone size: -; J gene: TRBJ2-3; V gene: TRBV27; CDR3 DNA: TGTGCCAGCAGGGCAGGGAGAACAGATACGCAGTATTTT; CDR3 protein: CASRAGRTDTQYF
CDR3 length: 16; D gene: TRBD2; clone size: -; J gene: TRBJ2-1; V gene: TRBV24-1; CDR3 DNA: TGTGCCACCAGAAAACCTCGACTAGCGTCCTACAATGAGCAGTTCTTC; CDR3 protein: CATRKPRLASYNEQFF
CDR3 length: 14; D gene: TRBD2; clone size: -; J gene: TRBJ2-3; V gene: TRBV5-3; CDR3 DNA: TGTGCCAGAAGCTATAGCGGGAGCACAGATACGCAGTATTTT; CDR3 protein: CARSYSGSTDTQYF
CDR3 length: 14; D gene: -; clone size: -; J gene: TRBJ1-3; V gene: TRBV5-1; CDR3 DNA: TGCGCCAGCAGCGGACCACCCTCTGGAAACACCATATATTTT; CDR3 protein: CASSGPPSGNTIYF
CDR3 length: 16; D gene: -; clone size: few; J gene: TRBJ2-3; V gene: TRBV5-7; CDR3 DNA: TGTGCCAGCAGCTCTGGACTACTCAACAGCACAGATACGCAGTATTTT; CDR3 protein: CASSSGLLNSTDTQYF
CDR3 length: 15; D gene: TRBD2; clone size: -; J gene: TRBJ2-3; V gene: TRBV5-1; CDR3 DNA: TGCGCCAGCAGCTTGGTACGGGACTACACAGATACGCAGTATTTT; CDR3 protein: CASSLVRDYTDTQYF
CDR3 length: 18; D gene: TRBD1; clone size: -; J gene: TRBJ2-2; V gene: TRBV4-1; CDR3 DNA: TGCGCCAGCAGACCCACCGACAGGGCAGCTTCGAACACCGGGGAGCTGTTTTTT; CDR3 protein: CASRPTDRAASNTGELFF
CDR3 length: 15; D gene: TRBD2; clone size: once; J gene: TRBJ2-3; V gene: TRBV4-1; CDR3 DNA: TGCGCCAGCAGCCGTCTCCGGGAGGGCTCAGATACGCAGTATTTT; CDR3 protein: CASSRLREGSDTQYF
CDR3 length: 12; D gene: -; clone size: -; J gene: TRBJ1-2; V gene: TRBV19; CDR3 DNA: TGTGCCAGTAGTATGCTAGGGAATGGCTACACCTTC; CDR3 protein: CASSMLGNGYTF
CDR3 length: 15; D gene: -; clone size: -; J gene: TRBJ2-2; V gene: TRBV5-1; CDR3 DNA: TGCGCCAGCAGCTTGATAGCAGAAAACACCGGGGAGCTGTTTTTT; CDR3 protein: CASSLIAENTGELFF
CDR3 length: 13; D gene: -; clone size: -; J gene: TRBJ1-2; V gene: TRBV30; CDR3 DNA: TGTGCCTGGAGTGTCTCAAGGAACTATGGCTACACCTTC; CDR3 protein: CAWSVSRNYGYTF
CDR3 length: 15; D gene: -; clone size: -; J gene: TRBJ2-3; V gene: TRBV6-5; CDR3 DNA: TGTGCCAGCACCAAACTTGGCTCAGGCGCAGATACGCAGTATTTT; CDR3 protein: CASTKLGSGADTQYF
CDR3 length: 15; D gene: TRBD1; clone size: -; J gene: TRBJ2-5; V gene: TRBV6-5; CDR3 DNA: TGTGCCAGCAGTGACTCCGGGACAGGGAGAGAGACCCAGTACTTC; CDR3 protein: CASSDSGTGRETQYF
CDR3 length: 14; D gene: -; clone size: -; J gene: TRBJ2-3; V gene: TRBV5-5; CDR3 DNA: TGTGCCAGCAGCCTAAGCGGTAGCACAGATACGCAGTATTTT; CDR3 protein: CASSLSGSTDTQYF
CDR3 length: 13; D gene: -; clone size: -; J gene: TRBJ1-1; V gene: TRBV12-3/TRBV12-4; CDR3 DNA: TGTGCCAGCAGGGGCGTAGGGGGCACTGAAGCTTTCTTT; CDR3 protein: CASRGVGGTEAFF
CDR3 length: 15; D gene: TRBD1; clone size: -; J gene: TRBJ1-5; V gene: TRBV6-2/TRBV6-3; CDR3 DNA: TGTGCCAGCAGCGACCCGGGACAGAAGAATCAGCCCCAGCATTTT; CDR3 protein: CASSDPGQKNQPQHF
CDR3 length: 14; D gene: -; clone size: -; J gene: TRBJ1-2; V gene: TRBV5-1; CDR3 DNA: TGCGCCAGCAGCCCGGGCGAGTGGGACTATGGCTACACCTTC; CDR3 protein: CASSPGEWDYGYTF
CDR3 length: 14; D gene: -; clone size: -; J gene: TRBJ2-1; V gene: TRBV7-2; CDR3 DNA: TGTGCCAGCAGCTTATCCCCAGGTTACAATGAGCAGTTCTTC; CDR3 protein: CASSLSPGYNEQFF
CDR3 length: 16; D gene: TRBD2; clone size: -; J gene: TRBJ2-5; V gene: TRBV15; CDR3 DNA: TGTGCCACCAGCAGGGCACTAGCGGGAGGGGGGGAGACCCAGTACTTC; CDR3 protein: CATSRALAGGGETQYF
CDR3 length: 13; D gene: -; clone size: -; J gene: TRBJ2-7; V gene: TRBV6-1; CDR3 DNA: TGTGCCAGCAGTGAGGCAGGCAACTACGAGCAGTACTTC; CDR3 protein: CASSEAGNYEQYF
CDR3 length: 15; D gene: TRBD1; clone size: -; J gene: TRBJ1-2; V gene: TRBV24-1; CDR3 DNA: TGTGCCACCAGTGAGCCGACAGGGGGCAACTATGGCTACACCTTC; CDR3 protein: CATSEPTGGNYGYTF
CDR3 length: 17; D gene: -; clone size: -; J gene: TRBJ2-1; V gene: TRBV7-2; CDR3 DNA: TGTGCCAGCACCCTAGGGGGAGGGCCACTCTCCTACAATGAGCAGTTCTTC; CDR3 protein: CASTLGGGPLSYNEQFF
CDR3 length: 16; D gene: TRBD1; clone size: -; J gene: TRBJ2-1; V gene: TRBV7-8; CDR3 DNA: TGTGCCAGCAGCTTAGCCCCGGACAGGGAATGGAATGAGCAGTTCTTC; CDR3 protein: CASSLAPDREWNEQFF
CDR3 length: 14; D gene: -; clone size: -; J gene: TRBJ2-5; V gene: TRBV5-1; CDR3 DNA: TGCGCCAGCAGCTTGGGTGGGGGGCGAGAGACCCAGTACTTC; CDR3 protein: CASSLGGGRETQYF
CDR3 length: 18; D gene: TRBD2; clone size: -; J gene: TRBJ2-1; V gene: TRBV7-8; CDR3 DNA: TGTGCCAGCAGCTTACGGACTAGCTCGGGAGGCCCCTACAATGAGCAGTTCTTC; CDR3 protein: CASSLRTSSGGPYNEQFF
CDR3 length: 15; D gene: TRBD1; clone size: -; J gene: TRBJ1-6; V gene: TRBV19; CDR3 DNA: TGTGCCAGTACCCGCGGGGACAGGGGTAATTCACCCCTCCACTTT; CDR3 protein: CASTRGDRGNSPLHF
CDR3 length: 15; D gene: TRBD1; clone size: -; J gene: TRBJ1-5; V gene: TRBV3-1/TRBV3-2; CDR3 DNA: TGTGCCAGCAGCCAGCAGGGGGGTAGCAATCAGCCCCAGCATTTT; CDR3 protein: CASSQQGGSNQPQHF
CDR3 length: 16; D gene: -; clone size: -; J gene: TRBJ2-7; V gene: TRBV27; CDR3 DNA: TGTGCCAGCAGTTCGAGGTGGACAGCTGAGCCCTACGAGCAGTACTTC; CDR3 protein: CASSSRWTAEPYEQYF
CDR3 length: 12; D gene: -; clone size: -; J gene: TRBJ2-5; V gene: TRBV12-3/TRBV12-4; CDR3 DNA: TGTGCCAGCAGTTCTCCACAAGAGACCCAGTACTTC; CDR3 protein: CASSSPQETQYF
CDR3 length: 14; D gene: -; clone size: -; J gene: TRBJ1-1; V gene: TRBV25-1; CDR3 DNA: TGTGCCAGCAGTGAATATGGGGGCAACACTGAAGCTTTCTTT; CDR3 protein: CASSEYGGNTEAFF
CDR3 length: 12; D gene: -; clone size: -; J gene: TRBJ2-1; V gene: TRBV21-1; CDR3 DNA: TGTGCCAAAGATAACAGGGGAGCTGAGCAGTTCTTC; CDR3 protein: CAKDNRGAEQFF
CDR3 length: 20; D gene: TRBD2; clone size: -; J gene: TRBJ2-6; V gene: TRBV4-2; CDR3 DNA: TGTGCCAGCAGCCAAGATCCGGTAGCGGGAGGTGTAGCTGGGGCCAACGTCCTGACTTTC; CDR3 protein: CASSQDPVAGGVAGANVLTF
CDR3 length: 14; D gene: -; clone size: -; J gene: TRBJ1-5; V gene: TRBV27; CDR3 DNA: TGTGCCAGCAGTTTTAGGGCGGTAGGCCAGCCCCAGCATTTT; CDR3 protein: CASSFRAVGQPQHF
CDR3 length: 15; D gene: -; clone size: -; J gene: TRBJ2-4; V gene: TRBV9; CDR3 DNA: TGTGCCAGCAGCGTAGCTCCATCGACACAAAACATTCAGTACTTC; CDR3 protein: CASSVAPSTQNIQYF
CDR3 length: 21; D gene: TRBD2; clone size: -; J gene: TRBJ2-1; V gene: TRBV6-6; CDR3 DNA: TGTGCCAGCAGTCCCATGCTCCGGACTAGCGGGAGGGATAGCTCCTACAATGAGCAGTTCTTC; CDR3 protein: CASSPMLRTSGRDSSYNEQFF
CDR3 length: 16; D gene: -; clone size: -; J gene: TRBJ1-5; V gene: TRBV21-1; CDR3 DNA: TGTGCCAGCAGCCTCCGACAGACGTATAGCAATCAGCCCCAGCATTTT; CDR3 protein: CASSLRQTYSNQPQHF
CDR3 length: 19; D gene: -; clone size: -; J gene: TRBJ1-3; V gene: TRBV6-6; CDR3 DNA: TGTGCCAGCAGCTTGGACAGTTCACGAACTTTATACTCTGGAAACACCATATATTTT; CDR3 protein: CASSLDSSRTLYSGNTIYF
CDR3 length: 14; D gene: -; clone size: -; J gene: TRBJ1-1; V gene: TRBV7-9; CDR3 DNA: TGTGCCAGCAGGAAGGCAGCGGCCAGCACTGAAGCTTTCTTT; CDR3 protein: CASRKAAASTEAFF
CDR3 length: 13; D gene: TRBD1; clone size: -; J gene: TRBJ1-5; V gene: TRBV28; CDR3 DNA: TGTGCCAGCCATGGGACAGTTAATCAGCCCCAGCATTTT; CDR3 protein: CASHGTVNQPQHF
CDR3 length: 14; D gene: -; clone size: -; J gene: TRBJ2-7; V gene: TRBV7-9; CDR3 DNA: TGTGCCAGCAGCTTAGAGCTGGGGGCGAAGGAGCAGTACTTC; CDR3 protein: CASSLELGAKEQYF
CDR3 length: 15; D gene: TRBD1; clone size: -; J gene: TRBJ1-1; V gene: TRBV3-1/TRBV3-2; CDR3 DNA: TGTGCCAGCAGCCAAGGTAGGGGGCCGTACACTGAAGCTTTCTTT; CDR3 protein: CASSQGRGPYTEAFF
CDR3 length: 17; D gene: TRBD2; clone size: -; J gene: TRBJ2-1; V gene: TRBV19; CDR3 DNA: TGTGCCAGTAGTATGGTAGCGGGAGGGTATAGCTACAATGAGCAGTTCTTC; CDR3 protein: CASSMVAGGYSYNEQFF
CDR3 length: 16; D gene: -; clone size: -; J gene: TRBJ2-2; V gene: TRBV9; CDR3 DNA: TGTGCCAGCAGCGAGGGGGTGGTAGTGAACACCGGGGAGCTGTTTTTT; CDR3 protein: CASSEGVVVNTGELFF
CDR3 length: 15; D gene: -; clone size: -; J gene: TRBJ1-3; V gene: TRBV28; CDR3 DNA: TGTGCCAGCAGTTTCGCCCCAGACTTGGGAAACACCATATATTTT; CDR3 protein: CASSFAPDLGNTIYF
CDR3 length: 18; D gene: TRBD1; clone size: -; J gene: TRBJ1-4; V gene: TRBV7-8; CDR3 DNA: TGTGCCAGCAGCTTAGCATCGCCCGGACAGGCCATGGGTGAAAAACTGTTTTTT; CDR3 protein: CASSLASPGQAMGEKLFF
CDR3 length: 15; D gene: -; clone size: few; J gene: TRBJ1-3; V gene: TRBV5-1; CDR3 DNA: TGCGCCAGCAGCTTGGCCGGAGGGCAGGGGTCCACCATATATTTT; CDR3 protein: CASSLAGGQGSTIYF
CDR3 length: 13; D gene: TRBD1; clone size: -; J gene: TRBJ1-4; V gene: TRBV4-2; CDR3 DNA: TGTGCCAGCAGCGAAGGACAGGGGGAAAAACTGTTTTTT; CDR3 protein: CASSEGQGEKLFF
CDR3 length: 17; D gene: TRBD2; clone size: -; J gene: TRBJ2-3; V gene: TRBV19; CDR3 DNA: TGTGCCAGTAGTACCCATCTAGCGGACGTAAGCACAGATACGCAGTATTTT; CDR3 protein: CASSTHLADVSTDTQYF
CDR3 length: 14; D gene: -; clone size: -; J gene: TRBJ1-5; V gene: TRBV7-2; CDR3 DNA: TGTGCCAGCAGCTCCTCGGGGGTTCAACAGCCCCAGCATTTT; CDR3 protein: CASSSSGVQQPQHF
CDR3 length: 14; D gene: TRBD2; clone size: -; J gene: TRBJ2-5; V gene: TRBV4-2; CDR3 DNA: TGTGCCAGCAGCATGGGACTAGCGGAAGAGACCCAGTACTTC; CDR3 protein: CASSMGLAEETQYF
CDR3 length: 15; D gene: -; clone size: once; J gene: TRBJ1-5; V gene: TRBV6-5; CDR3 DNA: TGTGCCAGCGCCGGTCCTGCAGGGTCGGTGCAGCCCCAGCATTTT; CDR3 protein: CASAGPAGSVQPQHF